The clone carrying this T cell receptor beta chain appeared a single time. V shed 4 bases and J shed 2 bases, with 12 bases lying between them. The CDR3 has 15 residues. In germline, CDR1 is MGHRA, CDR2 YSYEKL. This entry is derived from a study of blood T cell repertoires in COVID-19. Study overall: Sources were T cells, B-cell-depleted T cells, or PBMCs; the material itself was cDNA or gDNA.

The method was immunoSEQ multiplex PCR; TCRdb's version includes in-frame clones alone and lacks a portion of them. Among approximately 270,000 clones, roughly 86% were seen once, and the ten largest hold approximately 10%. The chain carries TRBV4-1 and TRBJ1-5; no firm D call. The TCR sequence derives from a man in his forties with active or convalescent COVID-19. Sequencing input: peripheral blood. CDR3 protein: CASSPLGSGNQPQHF. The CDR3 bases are TGCGCCAGCAGCCCCTTAGGGAGTGGCAATCAGCCCCAGCATTTT.